This T cell receptor (beta chain) appears in the sequencing data of a study of blood T cells in healthy people across ages. Deletions cut 1 base from V and 2 bases from J, with 18 bases between. The CDR3 has 17 amino acids. Next came a second PCR, run for about 7 to 12 cycles, which used a sample-barcoded 5' primer along with a J-beta primer mix. One entry per CDR3 protein results from TCRdb running MiXCR on the 5' RACE reads. The table shows some 900,000 distinct CDR3 sequences, with roughly 52% occurring only once. The J gene is TRBJ2-7, the V gene TRBV12-3 or TRBV12-4; D may be TRBD1 or TRBD2 (5 bases each). The TCR originated in a young man in good health. The sequencing input was blood. This chain's CDR3 is CASSLEGRWAATYEQYF. The CDR3 coding sequence is TGTGCCAGCAGTTTAGAGGGGAGATGGGCAGCAACCTACGAGCAGTACTTC.